Listed below are T cell receptor beta chains from one sample, sequenced in a study of blood T cell repertoires in COVID-19. Assay: immunoSEQ multiplex PCR; the TCRdb copy retains only in-frame clones and omits some. The data contain 250,000 to 350,000 clones, approximately 92% of them singletons. The sequencing sample was made of peripheral blood. The receptors come from a woman aged 25 to 39 with COVID-19, enrolled during active disease. Both conserved end residues are part of each CDR3. The D gene is left open where the match is weak. The size field is filled for only some rows; it gives once, few, many or a size class.

d_gene,abundance,v_gene,j_gene,CDR3nt,CDR3aa
TRBD1,once,TRBV5-1,TRBJ2-2,TGCGCCAGCAGCTTGCCCCCAGGGGGTCCCCCCGGGGAGCTGTTTTTT,CASSLPPGGPPGELFF
.,.,TRBV30,TRBJ2-3,TGTGCCTGGGCACAGCACGGCACAGATACGCAGTATTTT,CAWAQHGTDTQYF
.,once,TRBV7-9,TRBJ1-1,TGTGCCAGCAGCCCGGGACAAGTGAACACTGAAGCTTTCTTT,CASSPGQVNTEAFF
.,.,TRBV5-4,TRBJ1-2,TGTGCCAGCAGCTTGGACGGCAGGCACTATGGCTACACCTTC,CASSLDGRHYGYTF
.,.,TRBV5-5,TRBJ2-7,TGTGCCAGCAGCTTCCACAGGGTCGGCGAGCAGTACTTC,CASSFHRVGEQYF
TRBD2,.,TRBV9,TRBJ2-7,TGTGCCAGCAGCGTAGCTAGCGGGGGCTACGAGCAGTACTTC,CASSVASGGYEQYF
TRBD2,few,TRBV7-2,TRBJ2-1,TGTGCCAGCAGCCAGGGACTAGCGGGAGGGCCGGGGAATGAGCAGTTCTTC,CASSQGLAGGPGNEQFF
TRBD1,.,TRBV4-1,TRBJ2-7,TGCGCCAGCAGCCAAACCGGACAGGGCCGTGGGGAGCAGTACTTC,CASSQTGQGRGEQYF
.,.,TRBV29-1,TRBJ1-2,TGCAGCGTTGAAAAAAAGGGGGTCCCCTATGGCTACACCTTC,CSVEKKGVPYGYTF
.,.,TRBV21-1,TRBJ2-2,TGTGCCAGCAGCATTAACAGGACGAACACCGGGGAGCTGTTTTTT,CASSINRTNTGELFF
TRBD1,.,TRBV5-1,TRBJ2-2,TGCGCCAGCAGCCCGACAGGGATTAACCACGGGGAGCTGTTTTTT,CASSPTGINHGELFF
.,.,TRBV6-6,TRBJ1-5,TGTGCCAGCAGGCGGACTGTTGATAGCAATCAGCCCCAGCATTTT,CASRRTVDSNQPQHF
.,.,TRBV29-1,TRBJ1-1,TGCAGCGTTGAGAGCAGCGGTTGGGGCACTGAAGCTTTCTTT,CSVESSGWGTEAFF
.,.,TRBV27,TRBJ2-4,TGTGCCAGCAGTTTATCGGAACAGGGCCCGGCGGGTGACAAAAACATTCAGTACTTC,CASSLSEQGPAGDKNIQYF
.,.,TRBV27,TRBJ1-4,TGTGCCAGCAGCGATGGACAGTTGCCCGTCAGTGAAAAACTGTTTTTT,CASSDGQLPVSEKLFF
.,.,TRBV19,TRBJ1-5,TGTGCCAGTAGTATCCGACAGGCCTCTAGCAATCAGCCCCAGCATTTT,CASSIRQASSNQPQHF
TRBD1,.,TRBV19,TRBJ1-1,TGTGCCAGTAGCGCACAGGGGTGGACTGAAGCTTTCTTT,CASSAQGWTEAFF
.,.,TRBV27,TRBJ2-7,TGTGCCAGCAGTTTGAGGACTTACTACGAGCAGTACTTC,CASSLRTYYEQYF
TRBD2,.,TRBV6-4,TRBJ2-3,TGTGCCAGCAGTGAGGTAGCGGGAGTAGGAAAGCAGTATTTT,CASSEVAGVGKQYF
TRBD2,.,TRBV5-1,TRBJ2-7,TGCGCCAGCAGCTTGGCTAGCGGGAGCTCCTACGAGCAGTACTTC,CASSLASGSSYEQYF
TRBD2,.,TRBV18,TRBJ2-7,TGTGCCAGCTCACCTTCGACTAGCGGGAGTAAGGGCTCCTACGAGCAGTACTTC,CASSPSTSGSKGSYEQYF
.,.,TRBV5-5,TRBJ2-7,TGTGCCAGCAGCTCAGGGGTTTCCTACGAGCAGTACTTC,CASSSGVSYEQYF
TRBD2,.,TRBV10-3,TRBJ2-1,TGTGCCATCAGTGCGACTAGCGGGTCGAGCTCCTACAATGAGCAGTTCTTC,CAISATSGSSSYNEQFF
TRBD1,.,TRBV5-4,TRBJ2-3,TGTGCCAGCAGGTTGGGACAGGGTTACACAGATACGCAGTATTTT,CASRLGQGYTDTQYF
TRBD2,.,TRBV2,TRBJ2-7,TGTGCCAGCAGCAAGACTAGCGGGAGCTACGAGCAGTACTTC,CASSKTSGSYEQYF
TRBD1,.,TRBV2,TRBJ2-5,TGTGCCAGCAGTGCCGGGACAGGGAGAGGGGGCCAAGAGACCCAGTACTTC,CASSAGTGRGGQETQYF
.,.,TRBV10-3,TRBJ2-2,TGTGCCATCAGTGTGAGTGTTGCGGTGAACACCGGGGAGCTGTTTTTT,CAISVSVAVNTGELFF
.,.,TRBV28,TRBJ2-7,TGTGCCAGCAGGACAGAGCGGGTGAGCTCCTACGAGCAGTACTTC,CASRTERVSSYEQYF
.,.,TRBV28,TRBJ2-7,TGTGCCAGCAGTCCCGGGGGATACGAGCAGTACTTC,CASSPGGYEQYF
TRBD2,.,TRBV9,TRBJ2-3,TGTGCCAGCAGCGCGGGGACTAGCGGAGCAGATACGCAGTATTTT,CASSAGTSGADTQYF
.,.,TRBV7-3,TRBJ1-6,TGTGCCAGCAGCTTAACCGCAGGATTTAATTCACCCCTCCACTTT,CASSLTAGFNSPLHF
.,.,TRBV6-1,TRBJ2-5,TGTGCCAGCAGTGAAACTCGGAGAAGAGAGACCCAGTACTTC,CASSETRRRETQYF
TRBD1,.,TRBV30,TRBJ1-1,TGTGCCAGAAAAGAGGGGGCGCGGGGGGCAAACACTGAAGCTTTCTTT,CARKEGARGANTEAFF
.,.,TRBV18,TRBJ1-5,TGTGCCAGCTCACCAGGGAGGGATCAGCCCCAGCATTTT,CASSPGRDQPQHF
.,.,TRBV28,TRBJ1-6,TGTGCCAGCAGTCCCATTTTTCGGGCCCTCCACTTT,CASSPIFRALHF
.,.,TRBV29-1,TRBJ1-5,TGCAGCGTTGGCAGGGATGGAAATCAGCCCCAGCATTTT,CSVGRDGNQPQHF
.,.,TRBV9,TRBJ2-7,TGTGCCAGCAGCGTATCGGGCGGGATCGCCTACGAGCAGTACTTC,CASSVSGGIAYEQYF
.,.,TRBV4-1,TRBJ2-1,TGCGCCAGCAGCCAAGATCCCCCCGGGGGAGTTTACAATGAGCAGTTCTTC,CASSQDPPGGVYNEQFF
.,few,TRBV9,TRBJ2-2,TGTGCCAGCAGGAGGGCGCACGGCACCGGGGAGCTGTTTTTT,CASRRAHGTGELFF
TRBD1,.,TRBV14,TRBJ1-4,TGTGCCAGCAGCCTACGACAGGGGGCATATGAAAAACTGTTTTTT,CASSLRQGAYEKLFF
.,once,TRBV4-2,TRBJ1-2,TGTGCCAGCAGCCCTCCCCTCAGGGGAAATGGCTACACCTTC,CASSPPLRGNGYTF
.,.,TRBV21-1,TRBJ2-1,TGTGCCAGCAGCACAAGAGGTGGACTAGTGGGAACATATGAGCAGTTCTTC,CASSTRGGLVGTYEQFF
TRBD1,.,TRBV7-2,TRBJ1-5,TGTGCCAGCAGCCGGACAGGGGGCGGCAATCAGCCCCAGCATTTT,CASSRTGGGNQPQHF
.,once,TRBV27,TRBJ2-7,TGTGCCAGCAGTTTATATGCAGGGCAAGCCTCCTACGAGCAGTACTTC,CASSLYAGQASYEQYF
TRBD1,.,TRBV24-1,TRBJ2-2,TGTGCCACCAGTGATGGCGACAGGGACACCGGGGAGCTGTTTTTT,CATSDGDRDTGELFF
.,.,TRBV10-3,TRBJ2-3,TGTGCCATCAAGGAGGCAGTTATCTTAAATACGCAGTATTTT,CAIKEAVILNTQYF
TRBD1,.,TRBV6-2/TRBV6-3,TRBJ1-2,TGTGCCAGCAGCCCGCCGGGACAGGCTTACTATGGCTACACCTTC,CASSPPGQAYYGYTF
TRBD1,.,TRBV6-5,TRBJ1-1,TGTGCCAGCAGTTACTCATCAGGGGGCAGGACTGAAGCTTTCTTT,CASSYSSGGRTEAFF
TRBD2,.,TRBV7-9,TRBJ2-3,TGTGCCAGCAGCTTAGAGCGCTCCGTGGCGGGAGCGATGGGGGATACGCAGTATTTT,CASSLERSVAGAMGDTQYF